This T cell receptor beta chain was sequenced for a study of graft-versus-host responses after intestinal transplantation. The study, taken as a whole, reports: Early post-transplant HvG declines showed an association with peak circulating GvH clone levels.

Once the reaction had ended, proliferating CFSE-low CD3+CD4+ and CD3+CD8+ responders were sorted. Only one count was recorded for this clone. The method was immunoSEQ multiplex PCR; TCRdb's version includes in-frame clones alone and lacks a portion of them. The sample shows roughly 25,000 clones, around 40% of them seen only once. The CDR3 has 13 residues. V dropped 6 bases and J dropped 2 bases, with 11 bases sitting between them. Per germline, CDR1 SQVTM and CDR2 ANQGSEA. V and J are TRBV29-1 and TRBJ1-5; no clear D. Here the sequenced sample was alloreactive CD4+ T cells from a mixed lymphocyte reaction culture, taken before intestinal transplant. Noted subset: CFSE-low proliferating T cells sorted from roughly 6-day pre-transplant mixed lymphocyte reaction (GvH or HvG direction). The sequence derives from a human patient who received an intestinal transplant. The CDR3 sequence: CSVRPGGNQPQHF. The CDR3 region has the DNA TGCAGCGTCCGACCGGGAGGCAATCAGCCCCAGCATTTT.